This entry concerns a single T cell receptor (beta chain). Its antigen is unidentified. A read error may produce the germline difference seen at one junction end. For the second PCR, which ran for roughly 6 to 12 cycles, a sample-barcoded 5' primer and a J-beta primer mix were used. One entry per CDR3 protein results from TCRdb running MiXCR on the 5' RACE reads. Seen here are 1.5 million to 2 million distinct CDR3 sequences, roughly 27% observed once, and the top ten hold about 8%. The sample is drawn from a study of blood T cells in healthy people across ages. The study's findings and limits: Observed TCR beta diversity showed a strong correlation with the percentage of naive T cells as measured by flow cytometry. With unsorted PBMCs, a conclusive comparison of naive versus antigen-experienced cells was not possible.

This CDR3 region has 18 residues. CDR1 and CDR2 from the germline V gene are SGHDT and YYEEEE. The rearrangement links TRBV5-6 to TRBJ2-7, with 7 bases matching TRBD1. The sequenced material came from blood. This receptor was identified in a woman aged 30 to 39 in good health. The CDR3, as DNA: TGTGCCAGCAGCCGCTCAAGACAGGGCCTCCCCGTTACCTACAAGCAGTACTTC. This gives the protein CASSRSRQGLPVTYKQYF.